This T cell receptor (beta chain) comes out of a study of T cell changes during pregnancy in multiple sclerosis. V was clipped by 4 bases and J by 1 base; unmatched bases: 7. The CDR3 length is 17 residues. CDR1 and CDR2 (germline): SEHNR, FQNEAQ (reference sequence). Here immunoSEQ multiplex PCR was the method, and the copy in TCRdb shows in-frame clones only, minus some. The table has about 110,000 clones, roughly 90% seen once. This TCR came from a female donor with multiple sclerosis, enrolled in a pregnancy study. The input for sequencing was peripheral blood, taken in the third trimester of pregnancy. This chain uses TRBV7-9 with TRBJ2-2; 9 bases are a match to TRBD2. The CDR3 DNA reads as TGTGCCAGCAGCTGGGGGCTAGCGGGAAGGAACACCGGGGAGCTGTTTTTT. This codes for CASSWGLAGRNTGELFF.